This T cell receptor (beta chain) was sequenced for a study of breast tumors, draining lymph nodes, adjacent tissues. Axillary draining lymph nodes of breast cancer patients supplied the node samples. MiXCR, run by TCRdb on the multiplex PCR reads, gives a single entry per CDR3 protein. Of approximately 150,000 distinct CDR3 sequences in the sample, 25% to 40% were seen once. Whole-study findings and limits: Most tumor T cells seemingly derive from lymph node, then expand in tumor. Tumor T cell lymph node origin was a supported hypothesis, not proven.

The CDR3 consists of 13 residues. Germline-derived CDR1 and CDR2 are SGHVS and FQNEAQ. V lost 5 bases, J lost 7 bases, and 3 bases stayed unmatched. Turning to this clonotype: Its antigen is as yet unknown.

The sequence came from a female donor with breast cancer. Some clones in this sample may be carry-over from other donors' samples. The chain is built from TRBV7-8 and TRBJ2-2; 8 bases agree with TRBD2. Specimen: axillary lymph node tissue. CDR3 nucleotide sequence: TGTGCCAGCAGCCGAGGGACTAGCGGGGAGCTGTTTTTT. Protein: CASSRGTSGELFF.